This T cell receptor beta chain was sequenced in a study of cytomegalovirus exposure and HLA in healthy donors. The study, taken as a whole, reports: Reports credit the classifier with highly specific, highly sensitive diagnosis of cytomegalovirus status. TCR beta chains numbering under 200 were designated cytomegalovirus-associated.

Both 60 Vbeta primers and 13 Jbeta primers went into the PCR. Assay used: immunoSEQ multiplex PCR; TCRdb lists only in-frame clones, some missing. The sample has about 170,000 clones, 65% to 90% seen once. As regards this clone: Its antigen remains unidentified.

The CDR3 consists of 14 residues. Germline CDR1 is WSHSY and CDR2 is SAAADI. V was cut by 2 bases and J by 5 bases, with 13 bases left in between. Sequenced: PBMCs. The rearrangement links TRBV10-2 to TRBJ2-7; perhaps TRBD2 as D (5 bases). This TCR was recovered from a male donor in good health and CMV-seronegative. Here the CDR3 DNA reads TGCGCCAGCAGTGAGGAACGGGGAGTCCACGAGCAGTACTTC. It is translated as CASSEERGVHEQYF.